This entry lists 9 T cell receptor beta chains sequenced from one sample in a study of identical twins. TCRdb reprocessed the 5' RACE reads via MiXCR and lists one record per CDR3 protein. The sample has under 900,000 distinct CDR3 sequences, 18% seen once; the top ten hold less than 15%. The data were also submitted as part of a second study, on T cells expressing NK-cell markers.

The sample taken for sequencing was PBMCs. Every receptor here comes from a woman aged 18-29 years in good health.

This clonotype was counted only a few times. This chain uses TRBV4-2 with TRBJ1-1; 9 positions match TRBD1. The CDR3 length is 16 residues. Germline V gene sequence: CDR1 LGHNA, CDR2 YNFKEQ. V shed 4 bases, J shed 1 base, and the junction held 7 bases outside the gene matches. In DNA form, the CDR3 reads TGTGCCAGCAGCCCGGAGCAGGGACAGGGGAACACTGAAGCTTTCTTT. This gives the protein CASSPEQGQGNTEAFF.

The chain recombines TRBV6-1 with TRBJ2-3, with TRBD2 matching over 9 bases. The CDR3 is 14 amino acids. The V segment lost 10 bases and the J segment 7 bases; nucleotides outside the gene matches: 12. Germline loops: CDR1 MNHNS, CDR2 SASEGT. The chain's CDR3 is CATTRAGGANTQYF. As DNA, the CDR3 is TGTGCCACCACGAGGGCGGGAGGGGCGAATACGCAGTATTTT.

The chain's CDR3 is CASSLAITGEQFF. The CDR3 DNA reads as TGTGCCAGCAGCTTAGCCATAACGGGTGAGCAGTTCTTC. The gene calls are TRBV11-2 and TRBJ2-1, with D unresolved. V lost 1 base, J lost 9 bases, and 10 bases lay in between. CDR3 length: 13 residues. Germline V gene sequence: CDR1 SGHAT, CDR2 FQNNGV.

A few counts support this clonotype. The rearrangement links TRBV7-9 to TRBJ1-1; D call uncertain. Germline lookup yields CDR1 SEHNR and CDR2 FQNEAQ (reference sequence). There are 15 residues in the CDR3. The ends were cut back, 2 bases at V and 6 bases at J, with 16 bases in the middle. CDR3 in DNA: TGTGCCAGCAGCTTATGGCTTAATAGGGCGGCTGAAGCTTTCTTT. Translation gives CASSLWLNRAAEAFF.

The V gene is TRBV9, the J gene TRBJ2-7; 8 positions match TRBD2. Per the germline V gene, CDR1 is SGDLS and CDR2 is YYNGEE. After removal of 2 bases from V and 2 bases from J, the junction contained 6 bases not matched to a gene. The CDR3 length is 15 residues. The CDR3 bases are TGTGCCAGCAGCGTTGGGTCCGGGGGGGCCTACGAGCAGTACTTC. Encoded protein: CASSVGSGGAYEQYF.

The chain links TRBV5-8 to TRBJ2-6; D is uncertain. Trimming took off 1 base at V and 0 bases at J, with 8 bases between the two ends. CDR3 length equals 16 residues. CDR1 SGHTS and CDR2 YDEGEE come from the germline V gene. CDR3 protein: CASSLLSTSGANVLTF. In DNA, the CDR3 is TGTGCCAGCAGCTTGCTAAGTACCTCTGGGGCCAACGTCCTGACTTTC.

The genes are TRBV30 and TRBJ1-2; possible D gene TRBD1, 6 bases. Trimming took off 7 bases at V and 2 bases at J, with 17 bases between the two ends. CDR1 is GTSNPN, CDR2 SVGIG, per germline (reference sequence). This CDR3 is 14 amino acids long. CDR3 in amino acids: CAYEDRSVNYGYTF. The CDR3 DNA sequence: TGTGCCTACGAGGACAGATCAGTGAACTATGGCTACACCTTC.

The V call is TRBV6-6, the J call TRBJ2-7; the D is unclear. CDR1 MNHNY and CDR2 SVGAGI come from the germline V gene (reference sequence). V dropped 8 bases and J dropped 4 bases, with 12 bases sitting between them. CDR3 size: 12 residues. The DNA for the CDR3 is TGTGCCAGCGGGAACTACCCATACGAGCAGTACTTC. Translated: CASGNYPYEQYF.

This clonotype was picked up a small number of times. The chain links TRBV29-1 to TRBJ2-1; 12 bases agree with TRBD2. Trimming removed 0 bases from V and 9 bases from J; junction bases left unmatched: 6. The CDR3 covers 15 residues. Germline CDR1 reads SQVTM; CDR2 reads ANQGSEA. The CDR3 DNA sequence: TGCAGCGTTGAAGATCTACTAGCGGGAGGTGGTGAGCAGTTCTTC. Translating it yields CSVEDLLAGGGEQFF.